The rows below give T cell receptor beta chains drawn from one sample of a study of response to subunit inactivated influenza vaccine. TCRdb used MiXCR to reprocess the RT-PCR reads, holding one entry per CDR3 protein. Among about 570,000 distinct CDR3 sequences, approximately 11% were seen once, and the ten largest hold approximately 9.9%. These sequences were also reported in another study, on T cells expressing NK-cell markers.

Sequencing was performed on PBMCs from blood, taken on the day of vaccination. All receptors come from a man aged 50-60 years who received an inactivated influenza vaccine. The CDR3 runs from the conserved cysteine through the conserved F or W. Each record gives: clone size, J gene, D gene, V gene, CDR3 DNA, CDR3 protein. The D gene is left open where the match is weak. Rows may omit the clone size; those that give it use once, few, many or a size class.

>.|TRBJ2-7|TRBD1|TRBV20-1
TGCAGTGCGAATGTAGTACTAGGACAGGGGGCAGACGAGCAGTACTTC
CSANVVLGQGADEQYF
>many|TRBJ1-1|.|TRBV12-3/TRBV12-4
TGTGCCAGCAGTTTATCGACGGTTGGGTACCCAGCTTTCTTT
CASSLSTVGYPAFF
>.|TRBJ2-7|.|TRBV20-1
TGCAGTGCTAGAGAGACGGAGGATCCCTACGAGCAGTACTTC
CSARETEDPYEQYF
>few|TRBJ2-1|.|TRBV12-3/TRBV12-4
TGTGCCAGCAGTTTAGACAGGGTGGTCAATGAGCAGTTCTTC
CASSLDRVVNEQFF
>many|TRBJ2-2|.|TRBV9
TGTGCCAGCAGCGTAGCCGGGGGACAGTGGGGGGAGCTGTTTTTT
CASSVAGGQWGELFF
>.|TRBJ2-1|.|TRBV6-1
TGTGCCAGCGGAGACGGAGCCCAAGGATACAATGAGCAGTTCTTC
CASGDGAQGYNEQFF
>many|TRBJ2-5|TRBD2|TRBV12-3/TRBV12-4
TGTGCCAGCAGTTTAGGAACTAGCGGGGAGACCCAGTACTTC
CASSLGTSGETQYF
>.|TRBJ2-5|TRBD2|TRBV20-1
TGCAGTGCTAGAGCTAGCGGAGGGGCTCTCGAGACCCAGTACTTC
CSARASGGALETQYF
>.|TRBJ2-5|TRBD2|TRBV4-1
TGCGCCAGCAGCCAATTAAGCGGGGGGCAAGAGACCCAGTACTTC
CASSQLSGGQETQYF
>many|TRBJ2-3|.|TRBV7-2
TGTGCCAGCAGCTTAGTTCGCGGCGGGGATACGCAGTATTTT
CASSLVRGGDTQYF
>.|TRBJ2-2|TRBD1|TRBV12-3/TRBV12-4
TGTGCCAGCAGTTTGGGGACAGGGTGGAGAGGGGAGCTGTTTTTT
CASSLGTGWRGELFF
>many|TRBJ2-2|TRBD2|TRBV12-3/TRBV12-4
TGTGCCAGCAGTTTGGGACTAGCGAACACCGGGGAGCTGTTTTTT
CASSLGLANTGELFF
>.|TRBJ1-2|.|TRBV30
TGTGCCTGGATGGCGGATGGCTACACCTTC
CAWMADGYTF
>.|TRBJ1-1|.|TRBV12-3/TRBV12-4
TGTGCCAGCAGAAAGTCCTTGGGGACTGAAGCTTTCTTT
CASRKSLGTEAFF
>few|TRBJ1-1|.|TRBV4-3
TGCGCCAGCAGCCCACACCAGGGAATGAGAACTGAAGCTTTCTTT
CASSPHQGMRTEAFF
>.|TRBJ2-3|TRBD2|TRBV9
TGTGCCAGCAGCCCCAACCTCGTTAGCGGGGGGGCCGGTACGCAGTATTTT
CASSPNLVSGGAGTQYF
>.|TRBJ2-3|.|TRBV9
TGTGCCAGCAGCGTAGGCCAGGGGCGAACAGATACGCAGTATTTT
CASSVGQGRTDTQYF
>few|TRBJ1-6|.|TRBV28
TGTGCCAGCAACAGTGGCGACAGAGATAATTCACCCCTCCACTTT
CASNSGDRDNSPLHF
>few|TRBJ1-2|.|TRBV29-1
TGCAGCGTTGAAGACGGCACCTTAACAGGGAGTGGCTACACCTTC
CSVEDGTLTGSGYTF
>many|TRBJ2-7|.|TRBV5-1
TGCGCCAGCAGCTTGGGCGGGACCTACTCCTACGAGCAGTACTTC
CASSLGGTYSYEQYF
>few|TRBJ1-1|.|TRBV20-1
TGCAGTGCTAGAGAGGTTCACACTGAAGCTTTCTTT
CSAREVHTEAFF
>.|TRBJ2-5|.|TRBV24-1
TGTGCCACCAGTGGTGTTATGGGGAATGGGGAGACCCAGTACTTC
CATSGVMGNGETQYF
>few|TRBJ2-7|.|TRBV7-3
TGTGCCAGCAGCTTCCGATTAATAAGCTCCTACGAGCAGTACTTC
CASSFRLISSYEQYF
>.|TRBJ2-1|TRBD2|TRBV12-3/TRBV12-4
TGTGCCAGCAGTCCAGGGACTCGCGGGGGGGCTGAGCAGTTCTTC
CASSPGTRGGAEQFF
>few|TRBJ1-2|.|TRBV3-1
TGTGCCAGCAGCCAAGGGATCGAAGGGAGAGGCTACACCTTC
CASSQGIEGRGYTF
>.|TRBJ2-1|TRBD2|TRBV5-1
TGCGCCAGCAGCCCTACTAGCGGGAGGGCCACGGATGAGCAGTTCTTC
CASSPTSGRATDEQFF
>few|TRBJ2-7|TRBD2|TRBV20-1
TGCAGTGCTCGTAGGACTAGCGGGAGGCGCGAGCAGTACTTC
CSARRTSGRREQYF
>few|TRBJ2-1|.|TRBV5-1
TGCGCCAGCAGTCGGGGTTCGGGACTCGTATCCTACAATGAGCAGTTCTTC
CASSRGSGLVSYNEQFF
>.|TRBJ2-7|TRBD2|TRBV12-3/TRBV12-4
TGTGCCAGCAGTTTAGGACTAGCGGCCACCTACGAGCAGTACTTC
CASSLGLAATYEQYF
>many|TRBJ2-3|.|TRBV20-1
TGCAGTGCCTTGGAAAACACAGATACGCAGTATTTT
CSALENTDTQYF
>.|TRBJ2-5|.|TRBV5-1
TGCGCCAGCAGCCCTATGACAGCTACCCTAGAAGAGACCCAGTACTTC
CASSPMTATLEETQYF
>.|TRBJ1-4|.|TRBV12-3/TRBV12-4
TGTGCCAGCAGCCAGACGCGTCTAGAAAAACTGTTTTTT
CASSQTRLEKLFF
>.|TRBJ2-5|TRBD2|TRBV11-2
TGTGCCAGCAGCTTAGTAGGACGAGTGTGGACTAGCGATCAAGAGACCCAGTACTTC
CASSLVGRVWTSDQETQYF
>few|TRBJ2-7|.|TRBV7-7
TGTGCCAGCAGTATTGGGGGTGGAGAGCAGTACTTC
CASSIGGGEQYF
>.|TRBJ2-3|.|TRBV7-6
TGTGCCAGCAGCTTTCCACAGACAGGGAAAGTAGCGGGGAGCACAGATACGCAGTATTTT
CASSFPQTGKVAGSTDTQYF
>.|TRBJ2-7|.|TRBV5-1
TGCGCCAGCAGGGCAGGAATCGAGCAGTACTTC
CASRAGIEQYF
>.|TRBJ2-1|TRBD2|TRBV6-5
TGTGCCAGCAGTTATTCCGCGGGGGGTAAGCCCTACAATGAGCAGTTCTTC
CASSYSAGGKPYNEQFF
>.|TRBJ1-1|TRBD1|TRBV6-5
TGTGCCAGCAGTTACTCCGGGACAGGGTTCACTGAAGCTTTCTTT
CASSYSGTGFTEAFF
>many|TRBJ2-7|.|TRBV5-1
TGCGCCAGCAGCTTGGTGGGGGGCTACGAGCAGTACTTC
CASSLVGGYEQYF
>.|TRBJ1-6|.|TRBV6-6
TGTGCCAGCAGTTATTGGGATTCACCCCTCCACTTT
CASSYWDSPLHF
>many|TRBJ2-5|.|TRBV7-2
TGTGCCAGCAAAAAGGCAGTGTACCAAGAGACCCAGTACTTC
CASKKAVYQETQYF
>.|TRBJ2-1|TRBD2|TRBV10-3
TGTGCCATCAGTGGGATTAGCGGGAAACAAATGTTGGAGCAGTTCTTC
CAISGISGKQMLEQFF
>.|TRBJ1-6|.|TRBV5-1
TGCGCCAGCAGCTTGGATGCAACGAATTCACCCCTCCACTTT
CASSLDATNSPLHF
>many|TRBJ2-1|.|TRBV9
TGTGCCAGCAGCGTAGTATTGGGAGGAGGTGAGCAGTTCTTC
CASSVVLGGGEQFF
>.|TRBJ1-1|.|TRBV11-2
TGTGCCAGCAGCTTAGTAGTCACAGCCCTGATTTCAACTGAAGCTTTCTTT
CASSLVVTALISTEAFF
>few|TRBJ2-2|.|TRBV29-1
TGCGGGGTTAGGGCCAGGAACACCGGGGAGCTGTTTTTT
CGVRARNTGELFF
>few|TRBJ2-3|TRBD2|TRBV2
TGTGCCAGCAGTAGGGTAGCGGGAGCGCTCACAGATACGCAGTATTTT
CASSRVAGALTDTQYF
>few|TRBJ2-1|TRBD1|TRBV2
TGTGCCAGCAATACCGGGACAGACAATGAGCAGTTCTTC
CASNTGTDNEQFF
>few|TRBJ2-7|.|TRBV29-1
TGCAGCGTTACCGGGTCTACCTACGAGCAGTACTTC
CSVTGSTYEQYF
>.|TRBJ2-1|.|TRBV9
TGTGCCAGCAGCGTAGGCTCCAGTCGCTCCTACAATGAGCAGTTCTTC
CASSVGSSRSYNEQFF
>.|TRBJ2-5|.|TRBV6-2/TRBV6-3
TGTGCCAGCAGTTACTCCACGCGGGAGACCCAGTACTTC
CASSYSTRETQYF
>few|TRBJ2-7|.|TRBV12-3/TRBV12-4
TGTGCCAGCAATTCTCGCAGGGGTGGCGAGCAGTACTTC
CASNSRRGGEQYF
>many|TRBJ2-2|.|TRBV29-1
TGCAGCGTTATGGGGGCCGGGGAGCTGTTTTTT
CSVMGAGELFF
>few|TRBJ2-3|.|TRBV12-3/TRBV12-4
TGTGCCAGCAGTTTATACTTGACAGATACGCAGTATTTT
CASSLYLTDTQYF
>many|TRBJ2-1|.|TRBV29-1
TGCAGCGTTGGGGATAGGGGCATAAATGAGCAGTTCTTC
CSVGDRGINEQFF
>few|TRBJ2-2|.|TRBV24-1
TGTGCCACCAGTGATTTGCGGCGGGGAAACACCGGGGAGCTGTTTTTT
CATSDLRRGNTGELFF
>few|TRBJ2-7|TRBD2|TRBV7-2
TGTGCCAGCAGCTTAGGGCCTAGCGGGAGGGGTTACGAGCAGTACTTC
CASSLGPSGRGYEQYF
>few|TRBJ2-7|.|TRBV6-1
TGTGCCAGCAGTGAAGCCCTGGGCTACGAGCAGTACTTC
CASSEALGYEQYF
>few|TRBJ2-3|TRBD2|TRBV9
TGTGCCAGCAGCATCGGACTAGCGGGGAAAACAGATACGCAGTATTTT
CASSIGLAGKTDTQYF
>many|TRBJ2-7|.|TRBV14
TGTGCCAGCAGCCAAGTTACTGTCGAGCAGTACTTC
CASSQVTVEQYF